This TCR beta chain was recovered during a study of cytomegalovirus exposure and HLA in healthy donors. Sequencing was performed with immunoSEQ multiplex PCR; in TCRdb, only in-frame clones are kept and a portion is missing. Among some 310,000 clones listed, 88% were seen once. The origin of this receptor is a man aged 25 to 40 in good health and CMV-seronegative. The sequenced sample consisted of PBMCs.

CDR3 in amino acids: CASSPLGDRVNEQFF. The CDR3 region has the DNA TGTGCCAGCAGCCCCCTAGGGGACAGGGTCAATGAGCAGTTCTTC. J is TRBJ2-1 and V is TRBV9, with TRBD1 identical over 9 bases. Germline loops: CDR1 SGDLS, CDR2 YYNGEE. The CDR3 length is 15 residues. The J segment lost 6 bases and the V segment lost 4 bases, leaving 8 bases of the junction unmatched.